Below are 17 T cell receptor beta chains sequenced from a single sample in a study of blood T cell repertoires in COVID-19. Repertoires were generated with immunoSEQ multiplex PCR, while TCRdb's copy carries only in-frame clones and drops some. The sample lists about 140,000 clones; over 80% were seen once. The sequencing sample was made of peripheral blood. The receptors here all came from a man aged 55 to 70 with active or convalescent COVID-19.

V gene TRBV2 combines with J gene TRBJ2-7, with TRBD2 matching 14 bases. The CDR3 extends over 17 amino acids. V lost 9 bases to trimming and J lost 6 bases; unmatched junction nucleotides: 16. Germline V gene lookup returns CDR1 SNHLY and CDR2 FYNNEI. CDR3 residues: CASAGLAGGLSLTEQYF. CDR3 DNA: TGTGCCAGTGCCGGACTAGCGGGAGGCCTCTCCCTAACCGAGCAGTACTTC.

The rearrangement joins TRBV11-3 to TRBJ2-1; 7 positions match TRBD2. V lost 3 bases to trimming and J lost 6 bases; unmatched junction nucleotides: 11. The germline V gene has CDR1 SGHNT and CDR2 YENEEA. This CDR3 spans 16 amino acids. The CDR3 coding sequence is TGTGCCAGCAGCTTTGAGATCGGCGGGAGAGGCAATGAGCAGTTCTTC. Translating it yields CASSFEIGGRGNEQFF.

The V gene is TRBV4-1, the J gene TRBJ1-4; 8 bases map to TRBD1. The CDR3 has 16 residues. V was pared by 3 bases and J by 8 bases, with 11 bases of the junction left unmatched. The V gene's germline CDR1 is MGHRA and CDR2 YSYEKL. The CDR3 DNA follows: TGCGCCAGCAGCCATCCTAAGATCAGGGGGCGAGAAAAACTGTTTTTT. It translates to CASSHPKIRGREKLFF.

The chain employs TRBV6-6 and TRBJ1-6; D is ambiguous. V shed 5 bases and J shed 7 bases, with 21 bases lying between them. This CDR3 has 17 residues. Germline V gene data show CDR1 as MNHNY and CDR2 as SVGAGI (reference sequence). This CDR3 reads CASSPRGHTAGNSPLHF. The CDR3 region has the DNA TGTGCCAGCAGTCCCCGCGGCCATACCGCCGGGAATTCACCCCTCCACTTT.

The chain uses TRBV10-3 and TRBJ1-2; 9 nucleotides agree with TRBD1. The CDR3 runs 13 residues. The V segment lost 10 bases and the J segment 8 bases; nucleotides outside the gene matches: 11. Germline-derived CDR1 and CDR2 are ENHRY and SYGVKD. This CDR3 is CATPGQGSGGYTF. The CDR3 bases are TGTGCCACCCCGGGACAGGGATCAGGAGGCTACACCTTC.

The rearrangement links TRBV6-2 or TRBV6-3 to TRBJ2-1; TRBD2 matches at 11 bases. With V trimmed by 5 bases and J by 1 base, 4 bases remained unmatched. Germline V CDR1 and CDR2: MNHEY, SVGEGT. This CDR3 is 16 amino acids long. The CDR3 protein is CASSKTSGRSYNEQFF. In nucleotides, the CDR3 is TGTGCCAGCAGTAAAACTAGCGGGAGATCCTACAATGAGCAGTTCTTC.

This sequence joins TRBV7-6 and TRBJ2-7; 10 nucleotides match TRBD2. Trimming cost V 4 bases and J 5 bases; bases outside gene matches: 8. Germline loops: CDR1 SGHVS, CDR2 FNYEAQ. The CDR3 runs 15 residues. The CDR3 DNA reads TGTGCCAGCAGCTGGGACCTAGCGGGAGACGACGAGCAGTACTTC. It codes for CASSWDLAGDDEQYF.

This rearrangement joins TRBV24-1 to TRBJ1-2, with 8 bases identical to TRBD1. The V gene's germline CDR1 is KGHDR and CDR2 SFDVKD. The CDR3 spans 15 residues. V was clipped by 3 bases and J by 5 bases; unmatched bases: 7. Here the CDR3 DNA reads TGTGCCACCAGTGATAGGGGGACAGGAGTTTATGGCTACACCTTC. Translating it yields CATSDRGTGVYGYTF.

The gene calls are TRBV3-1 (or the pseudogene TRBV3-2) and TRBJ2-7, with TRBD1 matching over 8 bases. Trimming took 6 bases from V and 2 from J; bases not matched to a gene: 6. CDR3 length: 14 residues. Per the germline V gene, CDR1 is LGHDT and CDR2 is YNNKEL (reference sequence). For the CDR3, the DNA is TGTGCCAGCAGTCAAACAGGGGGGACCTACGAGCAGTACTTC. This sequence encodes CASSQTGGTYEQYF.

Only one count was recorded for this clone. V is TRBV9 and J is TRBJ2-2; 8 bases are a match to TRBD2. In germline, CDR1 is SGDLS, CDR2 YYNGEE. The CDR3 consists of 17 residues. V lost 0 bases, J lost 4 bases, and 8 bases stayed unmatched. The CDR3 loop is CASSVGPSGPGTGELFF. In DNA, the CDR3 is TGTGCCAGCAGCGTAGGGCCTAGCGGGCCGGGCACCGGGGAGCTGTTTTTT.

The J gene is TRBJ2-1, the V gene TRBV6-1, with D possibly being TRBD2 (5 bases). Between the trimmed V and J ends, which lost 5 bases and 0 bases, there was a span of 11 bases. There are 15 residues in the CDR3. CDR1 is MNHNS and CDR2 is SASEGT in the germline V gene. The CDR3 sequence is CASSRDGVSYNEQFF. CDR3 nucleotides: TGTGCCAGCAGTCGTGACGGGGTCTCCTACAATGAGCAGTTCTTC.

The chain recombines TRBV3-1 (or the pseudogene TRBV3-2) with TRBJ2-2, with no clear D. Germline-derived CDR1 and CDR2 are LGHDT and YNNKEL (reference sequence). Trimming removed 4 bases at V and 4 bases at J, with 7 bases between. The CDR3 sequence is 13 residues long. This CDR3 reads CASSLQSTGELFF. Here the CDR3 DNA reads TGTGCCAGCAGCCTACAGAGCACCGGGGAGCTGTTTTTT.

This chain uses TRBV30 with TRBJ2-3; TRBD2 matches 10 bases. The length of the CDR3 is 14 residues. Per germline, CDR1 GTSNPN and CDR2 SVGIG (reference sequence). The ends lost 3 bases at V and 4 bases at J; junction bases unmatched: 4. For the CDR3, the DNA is TGTGCCTGGAGCCTAGCGGGAGTGTCAGATACGCAGTATTTT. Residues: CAWSLAGVSDTQYF.

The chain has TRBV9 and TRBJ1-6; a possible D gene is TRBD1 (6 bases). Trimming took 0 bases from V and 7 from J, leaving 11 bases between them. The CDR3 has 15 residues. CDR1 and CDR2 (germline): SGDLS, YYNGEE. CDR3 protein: CASSVADTGNSPLHF. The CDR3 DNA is TGTGCCAGCAGCGTAGCTGACACAGGGAATTCACCCCTCCACTTT.

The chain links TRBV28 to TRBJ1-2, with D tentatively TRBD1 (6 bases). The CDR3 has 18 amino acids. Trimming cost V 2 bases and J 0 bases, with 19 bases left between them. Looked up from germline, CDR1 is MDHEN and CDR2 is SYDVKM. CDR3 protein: CASSLLRRTVIANYGYTF. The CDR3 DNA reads TGTGCCAGCAGTTTACTGCGTCGGACAGTTATAGCTAACTATGGCTACACCTTC.

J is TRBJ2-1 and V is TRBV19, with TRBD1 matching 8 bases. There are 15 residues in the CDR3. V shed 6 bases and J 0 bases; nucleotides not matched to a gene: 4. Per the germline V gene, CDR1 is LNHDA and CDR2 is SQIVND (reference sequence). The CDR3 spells CASSQGQASYNEQFF. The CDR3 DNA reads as TGTGCCAGTAGCCAGGGACAGGCCTCCTACAATGAGCAGTTCTTC. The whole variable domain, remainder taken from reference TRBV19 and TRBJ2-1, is DGGITQSPKYLFRKEGQNVTLSCEQNLNHDAMYWYRQDPGQGLRLIYYSQIVNDFQKGDIAEGYSVSREKKESFPLTVTSAQKNPTAFYLCASSQGQASYNEQFFGPGTRLTVL.

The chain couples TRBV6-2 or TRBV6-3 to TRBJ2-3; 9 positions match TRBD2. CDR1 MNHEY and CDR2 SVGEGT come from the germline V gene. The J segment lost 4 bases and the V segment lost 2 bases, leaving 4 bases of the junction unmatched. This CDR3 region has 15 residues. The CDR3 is CASSYVGGRADTQYF. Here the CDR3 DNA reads TGTGCCAGCAGTTACGTGGGCGGGAGGGCAGATACGCAGTATTTT.